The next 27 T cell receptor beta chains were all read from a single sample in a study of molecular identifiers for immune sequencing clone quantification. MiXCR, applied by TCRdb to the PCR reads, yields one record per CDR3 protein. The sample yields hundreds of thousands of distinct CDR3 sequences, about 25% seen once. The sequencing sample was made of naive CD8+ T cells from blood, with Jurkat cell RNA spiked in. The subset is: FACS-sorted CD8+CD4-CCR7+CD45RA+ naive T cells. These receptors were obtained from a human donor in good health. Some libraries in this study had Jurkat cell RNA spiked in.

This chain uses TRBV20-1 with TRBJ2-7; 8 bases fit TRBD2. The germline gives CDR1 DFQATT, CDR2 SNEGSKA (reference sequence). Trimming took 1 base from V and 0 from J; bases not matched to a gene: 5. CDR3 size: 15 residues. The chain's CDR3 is CSARARGGSSYEQYF. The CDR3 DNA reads TGCAGTGCTAGAGCGCGCGGGGGGAGCTCCTACGAGCAGTACTTC.

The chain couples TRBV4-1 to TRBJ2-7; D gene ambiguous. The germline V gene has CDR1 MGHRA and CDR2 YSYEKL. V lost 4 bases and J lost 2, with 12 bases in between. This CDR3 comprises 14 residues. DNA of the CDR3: TGCGCCAGCAGCCCGGGTTACTCTACCTACGAGCAGTACTTC. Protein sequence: CASSPGYSTYEQYF.

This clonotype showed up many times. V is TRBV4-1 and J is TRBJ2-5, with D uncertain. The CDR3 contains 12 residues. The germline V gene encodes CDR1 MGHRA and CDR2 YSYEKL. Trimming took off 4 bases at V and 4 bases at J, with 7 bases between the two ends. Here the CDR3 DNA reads TGCGCCAGCAGCCCGGGTCCAGAGACCCAGTACTTC. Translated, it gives CASSPGPETQYF.

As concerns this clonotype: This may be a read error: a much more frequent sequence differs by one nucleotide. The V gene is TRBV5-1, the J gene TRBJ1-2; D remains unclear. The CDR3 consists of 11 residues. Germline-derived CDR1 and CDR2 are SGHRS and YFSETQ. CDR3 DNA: TGCGCCGGCAGCGACAACTATGGCTACACCTTC. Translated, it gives CAGSDNYGYTF.

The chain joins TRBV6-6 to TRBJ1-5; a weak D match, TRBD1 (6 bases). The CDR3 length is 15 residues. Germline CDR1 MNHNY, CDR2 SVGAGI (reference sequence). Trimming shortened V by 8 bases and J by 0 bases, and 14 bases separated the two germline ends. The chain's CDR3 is CASRNRADSNQPQHF. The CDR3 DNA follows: TGTGCCAGCCGGAACAGGGCGGATAGCAATCAGCCCCAGCATTTT.

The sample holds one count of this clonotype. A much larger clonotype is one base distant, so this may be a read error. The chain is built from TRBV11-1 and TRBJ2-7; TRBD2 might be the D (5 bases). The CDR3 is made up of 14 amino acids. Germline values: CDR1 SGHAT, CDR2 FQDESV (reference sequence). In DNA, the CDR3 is TGTGCCAGCGGCTTAGCGTCCGGGGCCTACGAGCAGTACTTC. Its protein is CASGLASGAYEQYF.

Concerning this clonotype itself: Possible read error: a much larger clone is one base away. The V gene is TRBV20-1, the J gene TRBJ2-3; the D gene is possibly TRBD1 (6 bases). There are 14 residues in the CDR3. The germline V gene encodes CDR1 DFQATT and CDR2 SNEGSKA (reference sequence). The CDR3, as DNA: TGCAATGCTAGGGCGGCGAAAGGGACATTGACGCAGTATTTT. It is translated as CNARAAKGTLTQYF.

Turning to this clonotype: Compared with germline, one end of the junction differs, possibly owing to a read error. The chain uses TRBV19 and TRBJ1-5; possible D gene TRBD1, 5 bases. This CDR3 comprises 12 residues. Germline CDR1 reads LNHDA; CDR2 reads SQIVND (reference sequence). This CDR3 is CTSMAGNQPQHF. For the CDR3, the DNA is TGTACCAGTATGGCAGGGAACCAGCCCCAGCATTTT.

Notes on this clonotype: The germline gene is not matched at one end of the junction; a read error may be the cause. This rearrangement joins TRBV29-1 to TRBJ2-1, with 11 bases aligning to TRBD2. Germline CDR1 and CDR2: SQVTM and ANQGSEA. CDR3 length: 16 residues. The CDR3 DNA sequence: TGCAGCGACCGGACTAGCGGGTCCTTAAAGTACAATGAGCGGTTCTTT. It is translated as CSDRTSGSLKYNERFF.

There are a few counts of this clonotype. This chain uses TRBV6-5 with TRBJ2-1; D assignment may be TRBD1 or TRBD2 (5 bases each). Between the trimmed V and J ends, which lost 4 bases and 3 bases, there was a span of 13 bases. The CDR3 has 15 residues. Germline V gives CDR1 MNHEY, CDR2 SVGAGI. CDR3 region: CASSWNRDLYNEQFF. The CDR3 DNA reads TGTGCCAGCAGTTGGAACCGGGACCTCTACAATGAGCAGTTCTTC.

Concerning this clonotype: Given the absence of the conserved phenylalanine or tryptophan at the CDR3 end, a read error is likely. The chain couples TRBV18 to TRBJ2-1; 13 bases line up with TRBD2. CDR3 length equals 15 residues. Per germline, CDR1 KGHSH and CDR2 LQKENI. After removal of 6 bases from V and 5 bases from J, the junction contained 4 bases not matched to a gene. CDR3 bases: TGTGCCAGCTCTCAAACTAGCGGGGGGGACAATGAGCAGTTCCTC. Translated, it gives CASSQTSGGDNEQFL.

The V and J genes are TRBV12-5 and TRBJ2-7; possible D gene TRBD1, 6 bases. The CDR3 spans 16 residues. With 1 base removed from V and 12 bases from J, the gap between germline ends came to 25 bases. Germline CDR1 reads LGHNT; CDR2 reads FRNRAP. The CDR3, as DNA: TGTGCTAGTGGTTTGGACCCCGGGACATCTGCGACCTGGCCGTACTTC. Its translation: CASGLDPGTSATWPYF.

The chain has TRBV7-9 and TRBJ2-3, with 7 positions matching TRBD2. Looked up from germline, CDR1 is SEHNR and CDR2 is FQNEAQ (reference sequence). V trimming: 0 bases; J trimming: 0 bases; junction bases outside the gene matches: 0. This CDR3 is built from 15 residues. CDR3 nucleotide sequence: TGTGCCAGCAGCTTAGCTAGCGGGAGCACAGATACGCAGTATTTT. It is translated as CASSLASGSTDTQYF.

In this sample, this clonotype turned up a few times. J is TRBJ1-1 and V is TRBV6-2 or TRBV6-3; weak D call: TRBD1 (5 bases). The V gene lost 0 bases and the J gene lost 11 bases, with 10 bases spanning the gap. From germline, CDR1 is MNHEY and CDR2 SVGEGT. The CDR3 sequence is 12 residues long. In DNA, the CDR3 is TGTGCCAGCAGTTACTCAGGGGACGGTGCTTTCTTT. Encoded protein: CASSYSGDGAFF.

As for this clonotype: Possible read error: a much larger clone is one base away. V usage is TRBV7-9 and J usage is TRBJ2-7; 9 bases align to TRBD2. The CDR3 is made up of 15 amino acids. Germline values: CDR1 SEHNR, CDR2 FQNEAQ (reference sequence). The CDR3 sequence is CAGSSASGTSYEQYF. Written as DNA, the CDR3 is TGTGCCGGCAGCTCGGCTAGCGGGACCTCCTACGAGCAGTACTTC.

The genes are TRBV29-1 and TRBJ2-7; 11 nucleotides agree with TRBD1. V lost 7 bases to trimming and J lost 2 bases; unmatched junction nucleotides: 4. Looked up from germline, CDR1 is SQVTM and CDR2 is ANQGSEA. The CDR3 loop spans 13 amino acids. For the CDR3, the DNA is TGCAGCGCTGGACAGGGGGCTACCTACGAGCAGTACTTC. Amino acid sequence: CSAGQGATYEQYF.

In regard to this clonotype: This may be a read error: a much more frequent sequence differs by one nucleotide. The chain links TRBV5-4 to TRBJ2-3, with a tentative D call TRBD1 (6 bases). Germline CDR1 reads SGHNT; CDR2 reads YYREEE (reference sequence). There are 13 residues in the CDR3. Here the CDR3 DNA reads TGTGCCAGCAGCTCTGACAGGCGCGATATGCAGTATTTT. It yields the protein CASSSDRRDMQYF.

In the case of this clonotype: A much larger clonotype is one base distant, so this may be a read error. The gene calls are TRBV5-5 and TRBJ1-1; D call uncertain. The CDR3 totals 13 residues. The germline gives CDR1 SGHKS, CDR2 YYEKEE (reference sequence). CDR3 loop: CASSLPYGTEALF. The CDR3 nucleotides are TGTGCCAGCAGCCTTCCGTACGGCACTGAAGCTCTCTTT. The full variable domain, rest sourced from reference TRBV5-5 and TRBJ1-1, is DAGVTQSPTHLIKTRGQQVTLRCSPISGHKSVSWYQQVLGQGPQFIFQYYEKEERGRGNFPDRFSARQFPNYSSELNVNALLLGDSALYLCASSLPYGTEALFGQGTRLTVV.

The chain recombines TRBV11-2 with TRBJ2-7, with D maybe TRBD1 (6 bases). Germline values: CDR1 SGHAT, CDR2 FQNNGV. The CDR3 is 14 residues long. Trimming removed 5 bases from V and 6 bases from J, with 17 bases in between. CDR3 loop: CASSPDGQPCEQYF. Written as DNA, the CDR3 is TGTGCCAGCAGCCCGGACGGACAGCCCTGCGAGCAGTACTTC.

The CDR3 loop is CASSQDRIAEYNEQFF. For the CDR3, the DNA is TGCGCCAGCAGCCAAGATAGAATAGCCGAGTACAATGAGCAGTTCTTC. The gene calls are TRBV4-3 and TRBJ2-1; D unclear. The CDR3 has 16 residues. With 0 bases removed from V and 4 bases from J, the gap between germline ends came to 13 bases. Germline CDR1 reads LGHNA; CDR2 reads YSLEER.

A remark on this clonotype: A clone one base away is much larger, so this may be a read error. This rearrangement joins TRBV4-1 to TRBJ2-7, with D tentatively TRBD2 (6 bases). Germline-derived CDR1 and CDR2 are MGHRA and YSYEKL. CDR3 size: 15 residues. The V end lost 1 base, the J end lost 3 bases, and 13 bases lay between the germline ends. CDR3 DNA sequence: TGCGCCAGCAGCCAAGCCCTAGCGCTTGACTACGAGCAGTACTTC. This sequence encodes CASSQALALDYEQYF.

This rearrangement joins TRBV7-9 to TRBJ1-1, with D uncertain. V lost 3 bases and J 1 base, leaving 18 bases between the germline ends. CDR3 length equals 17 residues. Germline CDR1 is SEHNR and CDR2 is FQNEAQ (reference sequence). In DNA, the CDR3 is TGTGCCAGCAGCTTCGTTGGAGTGGGGATCAAGAACACTGAAGCTTTCTTT. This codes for CASSFVGVGIKNTEAFF. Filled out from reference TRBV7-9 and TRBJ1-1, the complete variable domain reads DTGVSQNPRHKITKRGQNVTFRCDPISEHNRLYWYRQTLGQGPEFLTYFQNEAQLEKSRLLSDRFSAERPKGSFSTLEIQRTEQGDSAMYLCASSFVGVGIKNTEAFFGQGTRLTVV.

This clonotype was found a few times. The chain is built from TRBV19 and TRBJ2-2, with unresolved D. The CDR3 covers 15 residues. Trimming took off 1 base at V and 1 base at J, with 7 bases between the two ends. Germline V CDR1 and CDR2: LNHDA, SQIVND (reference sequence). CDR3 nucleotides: TGTGCCAGTAGTATAGTGGGCCAGAACACCGGGGAGCTGTTTTTT. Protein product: CASSIVGQNTGELFF.

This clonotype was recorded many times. The CDR3, as DNA: TGCGCCAGCAGCGGACAGGGAGATGGTGGAAACACCATATATTTT. Translating it yields CASSGQGDGGNTIYF. The gene calls are TRBV5-1 and TRBJ1-3; 8 positions agree with TRBD1. The CDR3 sequence is 15 residues long. V was pared by 4 bases and J by 3 bases, with 6 bases of the junction left unmatched. The germline V gene has CDR1 SGHRS and CDR2 YFSETQ.

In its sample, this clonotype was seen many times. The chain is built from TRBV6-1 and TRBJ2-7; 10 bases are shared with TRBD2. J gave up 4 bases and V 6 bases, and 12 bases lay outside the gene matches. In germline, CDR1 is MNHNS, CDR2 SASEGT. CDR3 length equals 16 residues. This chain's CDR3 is CASRPTATSGEYEQYF. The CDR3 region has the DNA TGTGCCAGCAGACCAACAGCTACTAGCGGGGAGTACGAGCAGTACTTC.

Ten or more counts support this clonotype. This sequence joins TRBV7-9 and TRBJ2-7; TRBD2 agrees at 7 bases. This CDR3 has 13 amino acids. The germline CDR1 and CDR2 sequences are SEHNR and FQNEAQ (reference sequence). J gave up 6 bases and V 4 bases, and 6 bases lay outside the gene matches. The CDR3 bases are TGTGCCAGCAGCTATGCGGGAGCGGCCGAGCAGTACTTC. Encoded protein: CASSYAGAAEQYF.

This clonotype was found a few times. CDR3 in DNA: TGTGCCATCGGGGTCGCAGTTTACAATGAGCAGTTCTTC. Amino acids: CAIGVAVYNEQFF. V and J are TRBV10-3 and TRBJ2-1; D remains ambiguous. Trimming pared 8 bases from V and 4 bases from J, leaving 12 bases between. Germline V gene lookup returns CDR1 ENHRY and CDR2 SYGVKD. The CDR3 spans 13 residues.